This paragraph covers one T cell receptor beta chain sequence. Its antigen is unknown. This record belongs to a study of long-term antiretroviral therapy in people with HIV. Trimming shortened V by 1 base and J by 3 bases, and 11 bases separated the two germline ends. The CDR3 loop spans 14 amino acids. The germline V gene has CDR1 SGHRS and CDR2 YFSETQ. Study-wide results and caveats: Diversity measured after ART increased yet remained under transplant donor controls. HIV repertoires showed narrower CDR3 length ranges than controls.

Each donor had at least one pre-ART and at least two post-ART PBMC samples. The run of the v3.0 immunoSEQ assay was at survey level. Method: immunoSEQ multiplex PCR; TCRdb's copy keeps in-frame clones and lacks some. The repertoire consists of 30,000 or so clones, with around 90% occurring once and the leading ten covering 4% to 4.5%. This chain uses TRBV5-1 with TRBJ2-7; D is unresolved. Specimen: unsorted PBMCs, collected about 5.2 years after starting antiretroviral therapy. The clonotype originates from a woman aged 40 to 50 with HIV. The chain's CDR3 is CASSLYGELYEQYF. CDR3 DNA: TGCGCCAGCAGCTTGTATGGAGAACTCTACGAGCAGTACTTC. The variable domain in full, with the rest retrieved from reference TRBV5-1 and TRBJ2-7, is KAGVTQTPRYLIKTRGQQVTLSCSPISGHRSVSWYQQTPGQGLQFLFEYFSETQRNKGNFPGRFSGRQFSNSRSEMNVSTLELGDSALYLCASSLYGELYEQYFGPGTRLTVT.